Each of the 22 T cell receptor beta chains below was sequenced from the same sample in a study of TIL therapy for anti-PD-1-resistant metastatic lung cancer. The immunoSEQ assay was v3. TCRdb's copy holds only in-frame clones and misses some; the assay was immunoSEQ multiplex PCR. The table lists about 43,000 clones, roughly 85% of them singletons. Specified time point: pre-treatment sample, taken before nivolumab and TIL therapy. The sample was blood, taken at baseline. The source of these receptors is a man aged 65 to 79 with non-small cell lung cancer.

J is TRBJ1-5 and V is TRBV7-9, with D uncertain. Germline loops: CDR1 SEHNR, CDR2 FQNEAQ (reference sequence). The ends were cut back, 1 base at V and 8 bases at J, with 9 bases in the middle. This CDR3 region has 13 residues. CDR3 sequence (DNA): TGTGCCAGCAGCTTAGGAGGCTGGGAGCCCCAGCATTTT. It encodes CASSLGGWEPQHF.

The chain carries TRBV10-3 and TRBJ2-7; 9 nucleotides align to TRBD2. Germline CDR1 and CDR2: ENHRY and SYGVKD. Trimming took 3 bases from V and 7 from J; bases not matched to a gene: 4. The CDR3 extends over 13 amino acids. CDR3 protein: CAISELAGFEQYF. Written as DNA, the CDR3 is TGTGCCATCAGTGAACTAGCGGGCTTTGAGCAGTACTTC.

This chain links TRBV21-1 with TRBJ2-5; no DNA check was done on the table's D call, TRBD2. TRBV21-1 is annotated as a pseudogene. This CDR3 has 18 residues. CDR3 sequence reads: CASSKVARLAGGPGTQYF. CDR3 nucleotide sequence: TGTGCCAGCAGCAAAGTGGCAAGACTAGCGGGGGGGCCCGGGACCCAGTACTTC.

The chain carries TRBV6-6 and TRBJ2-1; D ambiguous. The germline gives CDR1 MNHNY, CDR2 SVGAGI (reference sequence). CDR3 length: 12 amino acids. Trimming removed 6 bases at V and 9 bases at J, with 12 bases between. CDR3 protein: CASSRKDAEQFF. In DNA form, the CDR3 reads TGTGCCAGCAGCCGAAAGGACGCTGAGCAGTTCTTC.

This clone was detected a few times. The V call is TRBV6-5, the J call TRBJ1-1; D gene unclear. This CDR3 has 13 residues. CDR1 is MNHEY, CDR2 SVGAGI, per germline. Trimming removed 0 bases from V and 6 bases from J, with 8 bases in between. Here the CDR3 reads CASSYSGNPEAFF. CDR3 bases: TGTGCCAGCAGTTACTCCGGCAACCCTGAAGCTTTCTTT.

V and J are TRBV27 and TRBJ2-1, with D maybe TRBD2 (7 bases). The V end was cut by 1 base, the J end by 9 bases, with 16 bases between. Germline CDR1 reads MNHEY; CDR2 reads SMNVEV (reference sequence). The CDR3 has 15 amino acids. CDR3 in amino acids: CASSLFGGRVTEQFF. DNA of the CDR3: TGTGCCAGCAGTTTATTCGGGGGGCGGGTAACTGAGCAGTTCTTC.

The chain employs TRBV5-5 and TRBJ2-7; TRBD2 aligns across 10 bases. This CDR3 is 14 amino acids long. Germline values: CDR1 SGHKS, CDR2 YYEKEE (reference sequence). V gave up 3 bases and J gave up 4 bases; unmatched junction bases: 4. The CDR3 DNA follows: TGTGCCAGCAGCTCCCGGACTAGCGGATACGAGCAGTACTTC. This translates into CASSSRTSGYEQYF.

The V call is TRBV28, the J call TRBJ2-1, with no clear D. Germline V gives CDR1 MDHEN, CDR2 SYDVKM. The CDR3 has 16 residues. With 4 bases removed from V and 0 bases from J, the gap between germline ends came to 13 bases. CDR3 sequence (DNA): TGTGCCAGCAGTTCTCAGCGACCAAGCTCCTACAATGAGCAGTTCTTC. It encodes CASSSQRPSSYNEQFF. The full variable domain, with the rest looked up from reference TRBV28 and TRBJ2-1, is DVKVTQSSRYLVKRTGEKVFLECVQDMDHENMFWYRQDPGLGLRLIYFSYDVKMKEKGDIPEGYSVSREKKERFSLILESASTNQTSMYLCASSSQRPSSYNEQFFGPGTRLTVL.

CDR3 sequence reads: CASSSSGISTDTQYF. CDR3 DNA sequence: TGTGCCAGCAGCTCCAGCGGGATTAGCACAGATACGCAGTATTTT. The chain has TRBV7-3 and TRBJ2-3; 7 bases line up with TRBD2. The CDR3 consists of 15 residues. With 4 bases clipped from V and 0 bases from J, the junction kept 4 bases outside the gene matches. Germline CDR1 reads SGHTA; CDR2 reads FQGTGA.

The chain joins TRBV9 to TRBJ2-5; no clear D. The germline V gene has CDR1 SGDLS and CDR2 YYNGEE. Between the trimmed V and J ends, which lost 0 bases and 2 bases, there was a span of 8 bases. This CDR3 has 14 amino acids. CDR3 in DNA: TGTGCCAGCAGCGTAGGTTTAGAACAAGAGACCCAGTACTTC. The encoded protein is CASSVGLEQETQYF.

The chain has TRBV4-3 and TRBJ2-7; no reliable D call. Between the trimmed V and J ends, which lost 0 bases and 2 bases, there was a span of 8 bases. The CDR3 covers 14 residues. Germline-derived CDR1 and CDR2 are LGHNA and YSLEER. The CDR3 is CASSQEYLTYEQYF. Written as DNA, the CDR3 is TGCGCCAGCAGCCAAGAATATTTAACCTACGAGCAGTACTTC.

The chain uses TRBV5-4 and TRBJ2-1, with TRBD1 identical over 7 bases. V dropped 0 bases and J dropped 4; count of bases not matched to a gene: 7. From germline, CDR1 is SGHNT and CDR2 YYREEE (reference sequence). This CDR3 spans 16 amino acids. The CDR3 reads CASSLDSQGTYNEQFF. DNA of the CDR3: TGTGCCAGCAGCTTGGATTCACAGGGGACATACAATGAGCAGTTCTTC. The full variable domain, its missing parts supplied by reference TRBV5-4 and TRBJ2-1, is ETGVTQSPTHLIKTRGQQVTLRCSSQSGHNTVSWYQQALGQGPQFIFQYYREEENGRGNFPPRFSGLQFPNYSSELNVNALELDDSALYLCASSLDSQGTYNEQFFGPGTRLTVL.

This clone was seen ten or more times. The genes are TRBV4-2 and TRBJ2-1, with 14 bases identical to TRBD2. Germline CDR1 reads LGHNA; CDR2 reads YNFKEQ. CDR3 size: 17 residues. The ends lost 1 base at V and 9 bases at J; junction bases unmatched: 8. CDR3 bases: TGTGCCAGCAGCCAAGGTGAAGGGACTAGCGGGAGCGGTGAGCAGTTCTTC. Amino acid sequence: CASSQGEGTSGSGEQFF.

The CDR3 is CASTGRGHEQYF. The DNA of the CDR3 is TGTGCCAGCACTGGCAGGGGCCACGAGCAGTACTTC. The chain links TRBV6-6 to TRBJ2-7; TRBD1 might be the D (6 bases). Germline assignment: CDR1 MNHNY and CDR2 SVGAGI (reference sequence). CDR3 size: 12 residues. V was pared by 7 bases and J by 5 bases, with 12 bases between.

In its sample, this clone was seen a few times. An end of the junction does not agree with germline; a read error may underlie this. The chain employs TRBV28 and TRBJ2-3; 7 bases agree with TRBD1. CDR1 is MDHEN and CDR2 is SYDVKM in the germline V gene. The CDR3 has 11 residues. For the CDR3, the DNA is TGTGCCAGCGGAGATCCAAGGGACAGTCATTTT. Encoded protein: CASGDPRDSHF.

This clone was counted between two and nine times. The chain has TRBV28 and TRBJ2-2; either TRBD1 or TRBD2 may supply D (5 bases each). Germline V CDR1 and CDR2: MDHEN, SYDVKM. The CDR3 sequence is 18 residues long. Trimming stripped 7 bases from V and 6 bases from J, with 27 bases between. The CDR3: CASNVFRGDFRVAGELFF. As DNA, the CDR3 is TGTGCCAGCAATGTCTTCCGGGGCGATTTTAGAGTCGCCGGGGAGCTGTTTTTT. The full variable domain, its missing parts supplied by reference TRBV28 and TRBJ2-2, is DVKVTQSSRYLVKRTGEKVFLECVQDMDHENMFWYRQDPGLGLRLIYFSYDVKMKEKGDIPEGYSVSREKKERFSLILESASTNQTSMYLCASNVFRGDFRVAGELFFGEGSRLTVL.

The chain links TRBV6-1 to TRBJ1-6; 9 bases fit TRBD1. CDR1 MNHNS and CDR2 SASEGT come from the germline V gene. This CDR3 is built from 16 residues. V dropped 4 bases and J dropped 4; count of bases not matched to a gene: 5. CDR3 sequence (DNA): TGTGCCAGCAGTGCTGGACAGGGGACGTATAATTCACCCCTCCACTTT. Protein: CASSAGQGTYNSPLHF.

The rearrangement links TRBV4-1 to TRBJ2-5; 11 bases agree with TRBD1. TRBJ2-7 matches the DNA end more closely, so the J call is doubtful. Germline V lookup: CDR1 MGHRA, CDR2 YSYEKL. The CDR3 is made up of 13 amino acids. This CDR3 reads CASSPGQGGEQYF. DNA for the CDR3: TGCGCCAGCAGCCCGGGACAGGGGGGCGAGCAGTACTTC.

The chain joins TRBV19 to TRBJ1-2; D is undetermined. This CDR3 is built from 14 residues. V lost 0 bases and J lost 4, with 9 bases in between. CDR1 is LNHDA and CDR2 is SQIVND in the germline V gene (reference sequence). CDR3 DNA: TGTGCCAGTAGTATAGAAACGGGAATCTATGGCTACACCTTC. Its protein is CASSIETGIYGYTF. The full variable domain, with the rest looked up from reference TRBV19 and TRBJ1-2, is DGGITQSPKYLFRKEGQNVTLSCEQNLNHDAMYWYRQDPGQGLRLIYYSQIVNDFQKGDIAEGYSVSREKKESFPLTVTSAQKNPTAFYLCASSIETGIYGYTFGSGTRLTVV.

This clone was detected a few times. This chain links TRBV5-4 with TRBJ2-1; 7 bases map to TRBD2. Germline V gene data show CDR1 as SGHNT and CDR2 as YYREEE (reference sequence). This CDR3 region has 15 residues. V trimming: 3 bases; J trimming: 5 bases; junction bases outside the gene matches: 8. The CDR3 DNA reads TGTGCCAGCAGCTATGGTCTAGCGGACAACAATGAGCAGTTCTTC. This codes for CASSYGLADNNEQFF.

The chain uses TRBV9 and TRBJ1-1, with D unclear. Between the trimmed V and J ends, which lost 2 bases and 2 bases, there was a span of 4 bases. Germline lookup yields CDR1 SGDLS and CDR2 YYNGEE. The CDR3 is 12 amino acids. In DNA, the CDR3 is TGTGCCAGCAGCGTCTTAAACACTGAAGCTTTCTTT. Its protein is CASSVLNTEAFF. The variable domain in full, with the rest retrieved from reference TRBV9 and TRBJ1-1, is DSGVTQTPKHLITATGQRVTLRCSPRSGDLSVYWYQQSLDQGLQFLIQYYNGEERAKGNILERFSAQQFPDLHSELNLSSLELGDSALYFCASSVLNTEAFFGQGTRLTVV.

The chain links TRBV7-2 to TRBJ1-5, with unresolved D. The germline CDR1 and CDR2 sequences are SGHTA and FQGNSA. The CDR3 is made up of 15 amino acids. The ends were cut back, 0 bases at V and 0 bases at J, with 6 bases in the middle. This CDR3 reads CASSLASYSNQPQHF. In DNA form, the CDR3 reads TGTGCCAGCAGCTTAGCATCTTATAGCAATCAGCCCCAGCATTTT.